This entry describes one T cell receptor (beta chain). The data were obtained in a study of Tregs in tolerant kidney transplant recipients. Assay used: immunoSEQ multiplex PCR; TCRdb lists only in-frame clones, some missing. The table has roughly 49,000 clones, 91% seen once; the top ten hold around 0.67%. From germline, CDR1 is SNHLY and CDR2 FYNNEI. The CDR3 is 11 amino acids. Trimming left V 7 bases short and J 5 bases short, with 9 bases between. This clonotype was sampled from a human donor in good health. J is TRBJ2-7 and V is TRBV2; the D is unclear. Specimen: Tregs from blood. DNA for the CDR3: TGTGCCAGCACCTCCAAGAACGAGCAGTACTTC. Amino acid sequence: CASTSKNEQYF.